The clone carrying this T cell receptor (beta chain) occurred a few times. Its antigen remains unknown. The sample is drawn from a study of human T cells and chemical hapten exposure. Whole-study context: TCR yield per sample varied, mainly due to pooled library volumes.

Notes on the study in general: TCRs at a frequency above 1 in 1000 stayed unchanged with DPC sensitization.

Methods used by the authors: Around 97,000 TCRs per sample was the median, with a range of roughly 23,224 to 750,000. TCRdb called the 5' RACE reads again in MiXCR, with one record for every CDR3 protein. The V and J calls, along with clone size, are taken from TCRdb and not from the paper's own processing. The sample carries 110,000 or so distinct CDR3 sequences, approximately 20% recorded once. V shed 0 bases and J shed 3 bases, with 12 bases lying between them. Germline-derived CDR1 and CDR2 are MNHNY and SVGAGI (reference sequence). This CDR3 has 15 residues. Total RNA came from unfractionated whole blood.

This TCR was recovered from a human donor in good health. This chain joins TRBV6-6 and TRBJ2-7, with a tentative D call TRBD1 (5 bases). The CDR3: CASSYSHSQGYEQYF. The CDR3, as DNA: TGTGCCAGCAGTTACTCCCATAGTCAGGGCTACGAGCAGTACTTC.